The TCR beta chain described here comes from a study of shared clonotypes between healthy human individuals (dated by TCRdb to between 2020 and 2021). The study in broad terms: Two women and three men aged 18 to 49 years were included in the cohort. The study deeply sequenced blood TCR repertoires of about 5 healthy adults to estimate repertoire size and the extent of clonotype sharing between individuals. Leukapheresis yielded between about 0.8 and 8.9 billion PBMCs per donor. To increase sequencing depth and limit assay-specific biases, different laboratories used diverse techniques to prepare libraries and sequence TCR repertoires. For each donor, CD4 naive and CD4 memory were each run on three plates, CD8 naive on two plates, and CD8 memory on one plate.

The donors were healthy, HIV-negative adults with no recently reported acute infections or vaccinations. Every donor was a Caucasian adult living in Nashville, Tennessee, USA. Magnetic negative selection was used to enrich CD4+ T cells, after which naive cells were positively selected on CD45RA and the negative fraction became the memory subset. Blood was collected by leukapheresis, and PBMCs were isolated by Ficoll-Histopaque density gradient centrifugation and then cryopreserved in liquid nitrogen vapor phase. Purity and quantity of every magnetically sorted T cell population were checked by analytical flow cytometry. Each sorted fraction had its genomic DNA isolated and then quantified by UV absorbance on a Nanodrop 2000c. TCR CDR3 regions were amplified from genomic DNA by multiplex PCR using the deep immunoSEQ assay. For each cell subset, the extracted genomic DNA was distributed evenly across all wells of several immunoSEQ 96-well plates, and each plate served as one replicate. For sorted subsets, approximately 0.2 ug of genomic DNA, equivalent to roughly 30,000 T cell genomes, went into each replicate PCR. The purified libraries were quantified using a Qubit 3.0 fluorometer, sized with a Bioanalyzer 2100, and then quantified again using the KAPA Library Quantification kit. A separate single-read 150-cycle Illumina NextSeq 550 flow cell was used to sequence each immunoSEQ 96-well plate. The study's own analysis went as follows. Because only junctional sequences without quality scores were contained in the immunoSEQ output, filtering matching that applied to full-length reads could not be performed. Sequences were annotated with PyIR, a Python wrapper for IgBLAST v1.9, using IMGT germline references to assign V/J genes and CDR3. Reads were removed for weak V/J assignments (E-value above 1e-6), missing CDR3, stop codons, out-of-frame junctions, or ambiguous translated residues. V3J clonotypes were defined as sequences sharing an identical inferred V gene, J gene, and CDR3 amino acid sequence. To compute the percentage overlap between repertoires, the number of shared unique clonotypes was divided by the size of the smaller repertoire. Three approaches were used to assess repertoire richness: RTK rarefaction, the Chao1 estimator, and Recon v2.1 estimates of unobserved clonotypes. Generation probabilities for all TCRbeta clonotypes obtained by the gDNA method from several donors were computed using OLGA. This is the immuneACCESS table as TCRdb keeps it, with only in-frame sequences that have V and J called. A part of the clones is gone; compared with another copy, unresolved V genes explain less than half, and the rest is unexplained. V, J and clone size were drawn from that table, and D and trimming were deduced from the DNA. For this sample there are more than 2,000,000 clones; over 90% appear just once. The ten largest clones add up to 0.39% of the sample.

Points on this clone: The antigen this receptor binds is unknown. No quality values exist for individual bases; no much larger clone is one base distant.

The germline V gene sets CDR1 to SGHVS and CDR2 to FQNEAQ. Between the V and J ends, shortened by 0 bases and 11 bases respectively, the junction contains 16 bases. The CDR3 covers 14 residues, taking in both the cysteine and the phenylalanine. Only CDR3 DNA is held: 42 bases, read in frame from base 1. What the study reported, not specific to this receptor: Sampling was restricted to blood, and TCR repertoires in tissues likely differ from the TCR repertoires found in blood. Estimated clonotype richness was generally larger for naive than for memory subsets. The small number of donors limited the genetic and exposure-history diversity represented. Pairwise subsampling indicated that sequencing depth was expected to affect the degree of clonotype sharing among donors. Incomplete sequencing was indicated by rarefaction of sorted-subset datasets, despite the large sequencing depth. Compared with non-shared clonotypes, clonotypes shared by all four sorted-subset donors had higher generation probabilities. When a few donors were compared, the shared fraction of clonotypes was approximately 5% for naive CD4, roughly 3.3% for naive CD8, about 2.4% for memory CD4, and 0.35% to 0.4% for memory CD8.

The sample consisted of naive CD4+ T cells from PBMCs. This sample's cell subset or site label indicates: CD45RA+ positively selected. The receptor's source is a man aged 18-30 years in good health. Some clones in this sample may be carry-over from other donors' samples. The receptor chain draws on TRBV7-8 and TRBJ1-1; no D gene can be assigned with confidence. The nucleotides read TGTGCCAGCAGCTTAGCGGGGATAGTCAGTCGGGCTTTCTTT. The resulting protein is CASSLAGIVSRAFF.